The clone carrying this T cell receptor (beta chain) was counted at least ten times. The antigen is undetermined. This sample was included in a study of T-cell memory formation after mild COVID-19. Study conclusions and caveats: Among contracting clones, CD4+ were mainly CM/EM and CD8+ enriched in EMRA. In second-wave clones peaking day 37, SARS-CoV-2 specificity remained unconfirmed. Clones that contracted from day 15 to 85 were balanced CD4/CD8, while later expanders leaned CD4+.

MiXCR, run by TCRdb on the 5' RACE reads, gives a single entry per CDR3 protein. The table lists some 600,000 distinct CDR3 sequences, approximately 15% of them singletons. V lost 4 bases to trimming and J lost 9 bases, with 8 bases between them. The CDR3 length is 11 residues. Germline V gene lookup returns CDR1 SGDLS and CDR2 YYNGEE. The receptor comes from an adult woman who had mild COVID-19 (a few samples of this study predate the infection). Cell type and time point are not known. Material: PBMCs or a T cell subset sorted from them (not recorded which). The rearrangement uses TRBV9 and TRBJ2-1; no definite D call. CDR3 region: CASSPGSEQFF. The CDR3, as DNA: TGTGCCAGCAGCCCCGGATCTGAGCAGTTCTTC.